This T cell receptor (beta chain) was sequenced for a study of CD8+ T cells in alopecia areata. V lost 4 bases to trimming and J lost 3 bases, with 17 bases between them. There are 16 residues in the CDR3. Germline values: CDR1 MGHRA, CDR2 YSYEKL. RNA, once extracted, was reverse transcribed into cDNA for use as the sequencing template. Some clones are missing from TCRdb's copy, which holds only in-frame ones; the method was immunoSEQ multiplex PCR. The table has 100,000 to 130,000 clones, under 65% seen once. This clone was recorded once. The chain joins TRBV4-1 to TRBJ2-3; no clear D gene. The clonotype comes from a human donor with alopecia areata. The sample taken for sequencing was NKG2D-low CD8+ T cells sorted from blood. CDR3 region: CASSPPFAVGTDTQYF. CDR3 nucleotide sequence: TGCGCCAGCAGCCCCCCGTTTGCGGTCGGGACAGATACGCAGTATTTT.